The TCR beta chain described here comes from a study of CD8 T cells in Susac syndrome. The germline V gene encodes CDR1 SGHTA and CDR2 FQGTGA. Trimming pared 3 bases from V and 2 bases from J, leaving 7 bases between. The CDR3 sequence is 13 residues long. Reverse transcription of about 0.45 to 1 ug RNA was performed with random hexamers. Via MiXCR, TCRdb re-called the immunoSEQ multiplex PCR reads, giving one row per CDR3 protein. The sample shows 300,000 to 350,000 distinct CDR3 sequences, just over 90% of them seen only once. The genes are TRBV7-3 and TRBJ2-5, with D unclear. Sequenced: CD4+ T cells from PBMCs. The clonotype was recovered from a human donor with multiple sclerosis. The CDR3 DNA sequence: TGTGCCAGCAGCTTTGGTGCTCAAGAGACCCAGTACTTC. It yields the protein CASSFGAQETQYF.